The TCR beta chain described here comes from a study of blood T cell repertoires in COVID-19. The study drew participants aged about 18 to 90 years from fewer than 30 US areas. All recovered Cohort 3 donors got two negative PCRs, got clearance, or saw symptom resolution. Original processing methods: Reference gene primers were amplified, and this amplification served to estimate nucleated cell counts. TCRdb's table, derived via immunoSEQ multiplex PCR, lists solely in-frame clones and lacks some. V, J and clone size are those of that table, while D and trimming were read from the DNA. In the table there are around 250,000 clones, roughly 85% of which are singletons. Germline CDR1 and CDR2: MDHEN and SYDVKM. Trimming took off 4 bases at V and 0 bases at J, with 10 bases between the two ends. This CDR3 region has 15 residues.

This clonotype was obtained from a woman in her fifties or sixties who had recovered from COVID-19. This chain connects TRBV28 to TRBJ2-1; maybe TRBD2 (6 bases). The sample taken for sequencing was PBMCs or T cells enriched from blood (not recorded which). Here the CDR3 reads CASSYAGSSYNEQFF. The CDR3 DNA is TGTGCCAGCAGTTATGCGGGAAGCTCCTACAATGAGCAGTTCTTC.